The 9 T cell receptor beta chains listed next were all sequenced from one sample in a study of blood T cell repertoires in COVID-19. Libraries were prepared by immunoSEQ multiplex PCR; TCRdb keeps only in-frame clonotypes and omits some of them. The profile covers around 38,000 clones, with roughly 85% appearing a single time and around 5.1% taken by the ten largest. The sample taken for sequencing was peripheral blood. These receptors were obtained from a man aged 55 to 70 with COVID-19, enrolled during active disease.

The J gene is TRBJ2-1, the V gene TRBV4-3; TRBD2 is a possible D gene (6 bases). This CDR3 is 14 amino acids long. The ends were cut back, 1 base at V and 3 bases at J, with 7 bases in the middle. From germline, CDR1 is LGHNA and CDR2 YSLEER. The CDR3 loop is CASSQAGLYNEQFF. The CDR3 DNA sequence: TGCGCCAGCAGCCAAGCGGGACTCTACAATGAGCAGTTCTTC.

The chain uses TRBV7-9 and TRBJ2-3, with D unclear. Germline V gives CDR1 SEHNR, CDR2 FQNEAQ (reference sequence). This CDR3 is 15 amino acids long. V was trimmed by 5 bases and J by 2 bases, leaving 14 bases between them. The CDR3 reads CASSPLPRSTDTQYF. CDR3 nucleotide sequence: TGTGCCAGCAGCCCCCTCCCCCGGTCCACAGATACGCAGTATTTT.

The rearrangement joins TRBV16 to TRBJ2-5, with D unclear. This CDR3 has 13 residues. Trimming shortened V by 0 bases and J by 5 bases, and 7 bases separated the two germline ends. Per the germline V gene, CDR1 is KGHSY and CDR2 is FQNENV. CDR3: CASSQSQWETQYF. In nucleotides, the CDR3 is TGTGCCAGCAGCCAATCGCAGTGGGAGACCCAGTACTTC.

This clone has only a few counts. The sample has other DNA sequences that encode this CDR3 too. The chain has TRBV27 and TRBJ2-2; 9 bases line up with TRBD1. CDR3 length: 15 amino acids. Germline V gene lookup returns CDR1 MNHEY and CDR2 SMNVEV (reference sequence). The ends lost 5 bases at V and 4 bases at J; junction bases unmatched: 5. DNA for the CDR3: TGTGCCAGCAGTCTAAGACAGGGGGGCACCGGGGAGCTGTTTTTT. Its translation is CASSLRQGGTGELFF.

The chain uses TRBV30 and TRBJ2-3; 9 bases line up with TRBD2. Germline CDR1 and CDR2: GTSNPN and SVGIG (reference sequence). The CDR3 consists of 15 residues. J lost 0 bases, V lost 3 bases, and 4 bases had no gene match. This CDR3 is CAWSGLAHSTDTQYF. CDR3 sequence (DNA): TGTGCCTGGAGCGGACTAGCGCACAGCACAGATACGCAGTATTTT.

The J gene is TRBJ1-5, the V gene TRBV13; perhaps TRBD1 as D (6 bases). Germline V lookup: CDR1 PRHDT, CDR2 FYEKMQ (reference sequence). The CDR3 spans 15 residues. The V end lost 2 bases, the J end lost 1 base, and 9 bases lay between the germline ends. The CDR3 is CASSLYRASNQPQHF. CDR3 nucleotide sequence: TGTGCCAGCAGCTTATACAGGGCCAGCAATCAGCCCCAGCATTTT.

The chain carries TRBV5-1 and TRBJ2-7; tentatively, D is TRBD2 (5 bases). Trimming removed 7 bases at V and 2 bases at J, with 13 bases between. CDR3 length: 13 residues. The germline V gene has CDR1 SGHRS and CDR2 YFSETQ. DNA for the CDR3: TGCGCCAGCTCAAGCGGCCTAGCCTACGAGCAGTACTTC. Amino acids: CASSSGLAYEQYF.

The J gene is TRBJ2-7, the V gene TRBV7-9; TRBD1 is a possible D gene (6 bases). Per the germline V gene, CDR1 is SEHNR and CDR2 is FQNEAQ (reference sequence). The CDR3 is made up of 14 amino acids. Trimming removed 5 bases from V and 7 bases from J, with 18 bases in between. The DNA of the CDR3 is TGTGCCAGCAGCGGACCCAAGGGGGTGGGGGAGCAGTACTTC. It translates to CASSGPKGVGEQYF.

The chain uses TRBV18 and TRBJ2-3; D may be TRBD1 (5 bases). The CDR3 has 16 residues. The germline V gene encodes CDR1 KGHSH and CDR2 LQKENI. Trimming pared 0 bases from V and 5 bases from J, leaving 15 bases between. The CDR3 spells CASSPPLTVRKDTQYF. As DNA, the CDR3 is TGTGCCAGCTCACCACCGTTGACAGTAAGGAAAGATACGCAGTATTTT.